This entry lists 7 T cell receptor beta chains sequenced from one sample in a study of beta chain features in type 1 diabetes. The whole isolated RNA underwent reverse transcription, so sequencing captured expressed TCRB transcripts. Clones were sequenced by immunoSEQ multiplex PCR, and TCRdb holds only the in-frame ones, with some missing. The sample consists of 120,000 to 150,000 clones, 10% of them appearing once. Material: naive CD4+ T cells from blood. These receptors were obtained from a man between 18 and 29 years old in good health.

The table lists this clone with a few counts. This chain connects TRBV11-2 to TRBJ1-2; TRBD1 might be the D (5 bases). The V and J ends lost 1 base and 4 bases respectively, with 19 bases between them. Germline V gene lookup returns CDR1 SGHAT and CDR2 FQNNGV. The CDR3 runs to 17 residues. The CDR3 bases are TGTGCCAGCAGCTTAGTTGGTGGGCGGGGGTCAAGCTATGGCTACACCTTC. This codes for CASSLVGGRGSSYGYTF.

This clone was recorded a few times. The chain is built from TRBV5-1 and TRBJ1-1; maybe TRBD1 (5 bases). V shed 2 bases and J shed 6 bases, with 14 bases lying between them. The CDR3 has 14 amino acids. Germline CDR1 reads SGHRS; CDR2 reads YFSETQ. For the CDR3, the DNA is TGCGCCAGCAGCTTTGTCCAGGGAATGGCTGAAGCTTTCTTT. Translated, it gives CASSFVQGMAEAFF. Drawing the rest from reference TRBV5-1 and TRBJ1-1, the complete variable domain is KAGVTQTPRYLIKTRGQQVTLSCSPISGHRSVSWYQQTPGQGLQFLFEYFSETQRNKGNFPGRFSGRQFSNSRSEMNVSTLELGDSALYLCASSFVQGMAEAFFGQGTRLTVV.

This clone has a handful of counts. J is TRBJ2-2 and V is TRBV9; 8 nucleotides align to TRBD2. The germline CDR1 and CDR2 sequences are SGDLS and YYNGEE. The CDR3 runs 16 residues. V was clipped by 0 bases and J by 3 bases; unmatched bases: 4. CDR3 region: CASSVEGLGHTGELFF. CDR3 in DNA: TGTGCCAGCAGCGTAGAGGGACTAGGGCACACCGGGGAGCTGTTTTTT.

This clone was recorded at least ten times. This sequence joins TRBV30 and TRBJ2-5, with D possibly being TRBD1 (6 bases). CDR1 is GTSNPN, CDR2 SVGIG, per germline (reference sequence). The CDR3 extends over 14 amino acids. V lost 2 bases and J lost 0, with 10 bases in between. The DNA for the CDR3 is TGTGCCTGGAGTCAAGGGGGAGACCAAGAGACCCAGTACTTC. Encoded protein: CAWSQGGDQETQYF. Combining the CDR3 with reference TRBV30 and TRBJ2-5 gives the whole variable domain SQTIHQWPATLVQPVGSPLSLECTVEGTSNPNLYWYRQAAGRGLQLLFYSVGIGQISSEVPQNLSASRPQDRQFILSSKKLLLSDSGFYLCAWSQGGDQETQYFGPGTRLLVL.

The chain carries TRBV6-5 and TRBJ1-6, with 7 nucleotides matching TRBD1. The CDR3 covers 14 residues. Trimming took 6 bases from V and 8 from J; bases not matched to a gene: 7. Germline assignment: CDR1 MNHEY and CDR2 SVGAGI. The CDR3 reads CASRGQPTHSPLHF. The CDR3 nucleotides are TGTGCCAGCAGGGGACAGCCTACTCATTCACCCCTCCACTTT.

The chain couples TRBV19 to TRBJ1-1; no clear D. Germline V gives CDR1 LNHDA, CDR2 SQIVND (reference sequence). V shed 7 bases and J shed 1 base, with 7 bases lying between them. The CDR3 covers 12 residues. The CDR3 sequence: CASMWQNTEAFF. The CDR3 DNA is TGTGCCAGTATGTGGCAGAACACTGAAGCTTTCTTT.

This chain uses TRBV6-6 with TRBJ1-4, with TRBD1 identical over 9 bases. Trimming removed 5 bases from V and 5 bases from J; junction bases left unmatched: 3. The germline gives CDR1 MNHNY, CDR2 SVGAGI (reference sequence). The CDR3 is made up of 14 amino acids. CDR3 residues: CASSRTGENEKLFF. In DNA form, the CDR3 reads TGTGCCAGCAGTAGGACAGGGGAGAATGAAAAACTGTTTTTT.